This entry concerns a single T cell receptor (beta chain). Followed longitudinally, the Seattle patients had been enrolled during active infection. Libraries were prepared by immunoSEQ multiplex PCR; TCRdb keeps only in-frame clonotypes and omits some of them. Altogether some 270,000 clones are present, around 85% being singletons, with the ten largest covering 0.87%. The CDR3 length is 14 residues. From germline, CDR1 is GTSNPN and CDR2 SVGIG (reference sequence). V was shortened by 2 bases and J by 3 bases, with 11 bases between the two germline ends. These data are taken from a study of blood T cell repertoires in COVID-19. The overall study: COVID-19 samples from acute and convalescent phases originated in the United States, Italy and Spain.

The TCR was taken from a human donor with COVID-19, enrolled during active disease. The donor label of this sample is uncertain. The material sequenced was peripheral blood. The V call is TRBV30, the J call TRBJ1-5, with D perhaps TRBD1 (5 bases). The CDR3 nucleotides read TGTGCCTGGAGTAACCGACAGTACAATCAGCCCCAGCATTTT. Protein product: CAWSNRQYNQPQHF.